A selection of T cell receptor beta chains follows, all from one sample in a study of CD8 T cells in Susac syndrome. One entry per CDR3 protein, called by TCRdb with MiXCR from the immunoSEQ multiplex PCR reads. The repertoire includes around 200,000 distinct CDR3 sequences, 95% of them detected once, and 0.095% to 0.12% sits in the top ten. The sequencing sample was made of CD4+ T cells from PBMCs. Receptors originate from a human donor in good health. Both conserved end residues are part of each CDR3. D genes are given only for firm matches. Clone size, where shown, is once, few, many, or a class for clones that have expanded.

V gene: TRBV27
CDR3 length: 15
clone size: -
J gene: TRBJ2-3
D gene: -
CDR3 DNA: TGTGCCAGCAGCCTTGGGGCTGGACTCACAGATACGCAGTATTTT
CDR3 protein: CASSLGAGLTDTQYF

V gene: TRBV25-1
CDR3 length: 15
clone size: once
J gene: TRBJ1-1
D gene: TRBD1
CDR3 DNA: TGTGCCAGCGCGGGGACAGGGGGTTTGAACACTGAAGCTTTCTTT
CDR3 protein: CASAGTGGLNTEAFF

V gene: TRBV11-2
CDR3 length: 14
clone size: -
J gene: TRBJ2-7
D gene: -
CDR3 DNA: TGTGCCAGCAGCTTAGTGCTTACACCCTACGAGCAGTACTTC
CDR3 protein: CASSLVLTPYEQYF

V gene: TRBV25-1
CDR3 length: 15
clone size: -
J gene: TRBJ2-5
D gene: -
CDR3 DNA: TGTGCCAGCAGTGAATATGAACGGACGCAAGAGACCCAGTACTTC
CDR3 protein: CASSEYERTQETQYF

V gene: TRBV29-1
CDR3 length: 13
clone size: once
J gene: TRBJ2-1
D gene: -
CDR3 DNA: TGCAGCGTTGAGGCCCGGGCCCGGAATGAGCAGTTCTTC
CDR3 protein: CSVEARARNEQFF

V gene: TRBV9
CDR3 length: 13
clone size: -
J gene: TRBJ1-2
D gene: TRBD1
CDR3 DNA: TGTGCCAGCACCCGACAGGGGAACTATGGCTACACCTTC
CDR3 protein: CASTRQGNYGYTF

V gene: TRBV9
CDR3 length: 15
clone size: -
J gene: TRBJ2-3
D gene: TRBD2
CDR3 DNA: TGTGCCAGCAGCGGTAGCGGGAGGGTGGCAGATACGCAGTATTTT
CDR3 protein: CASSGSGRVADTQYF

V gene: TRBV19
CDR3 length: 13
clone size: -
J gene: TRBJ2-1
D gene: TRBD1
CDR3 DNA: TGTGCCAGTTGGGGACAGGGTTGGAATGAGCAGTTCTTC
CDR3 protein: CASWGQGWNEQFF

V gene: TRBV3-1
CDR3 length: 14
clone size: -
J gene: TRBJ2-3
D gene: -
CDR3 DNA: TGTGCCAGCAGCCAAGGCGGAGCGACGGATACGCAGTATTTT
CDR3 protein: CASSQGGATDTQYF

V gene: TRBV29-1
CDR3 length: 10
clone size: -
J gene: TRBJ2-4
D gene: TRBD1
CDR3 DNA: TGCAGCGCCGGGGACAGGGTCCAGTACTTC
CDR3 protein: CSAGDRVQYF

V gene: TRBV12-3/TRBV12-4
CDR3 length: 14
clone size: -
J gene: TRBJ1-1
D gene: TRBD1
CDR3 DNA: TGTGCCAGCAGCAAAAGACAGGGGACGGACGAAGCTTTCTTT
CDR3 protein: CASSKRQGTDEAFF

V gene: TRBV3-1
CDR3 length: 13
clone size: -
J gene: TRBJ2-1
D gene: -
CDR3 DNA: TGTGCCAGCAGCCCCGGGCCGCGGCGTGAGCAGTTCTTC
CDR3 protein: CASSPGPRREQFF

V gene: TRBV29-1
CDR3 length: 14
clone size: -
J gene: TRBJ2-1
D gene: TRBD1
CDR3 DNA: TGCAGTTCCGAGGGGGACAGAAGCTACAATGAGCAGTTCTTC
CDR3 protein: CSSEGDRSYNEQFF

V gene: TRBV3-1
CDR3 length: 13
clone size: -
J gene: TRBJ1-4
D gene: -
CDR3 DNA: TGTGCCAGCAGCAAAAGGGTCTTTGAAAAACTGTTTTTT
CDR3 protein: CASSKRVFEKLFF

V gene: TRBV28
CDR3 length: 15
clone size: -
J gene: TRBJ2-6
D gene: TRBD1
CDR3 DNA: TGTGCCAGCAGTTTCGACAGGGCTGGGGCCAACGTCCTGACTTTC
CDR3 protein: CASSFDRAGANVLTF

V gene: TRBV11-3
CDR3 length: 14
clone size: -
J gene: TRBJ2-2
D gene: -
CDR3 DNA: TGTGCCAGCAGCTTAGTCCAGAACACCGGGGAGCTGTTTTTT
CDR3 protein: CASSLVQNTGELFF

V gene: TRBV27
CDR3 length: 15
clone size: -
J gene: TRBJ1-5
D gene: -
CDR3 DNA: TGTGCCAGCAGTTTATCTTGGCGGGGGGTGCAGCCCCAGCATTTT
CDR3 protein: CASSLSWRGVQPQHF

V gene: TRBV5-6
CDR3 length: 14
clone size: -
J gene: TRBJ1-2
D gene: TRBD1
CDR3 DNA: TGTGCCAGCAGCTATACAGGGGGCTGGTATGGCTACACCTTC
CDR3 protein: CASSYTGGWYGYTF

V gene: TRBV20-1
CDR3 length: 13
clone size: -
J gene: TRBJ2-1
D gene: TRBD1
CDR3 DNA: TGCAGCTGGACAGGAAGCTCCTACAATGAGCAGTTCTTC
CDR3 protein: CSWTGSSYNEQFF

V gene: TRBV24-1
CDR3 length: 14
clone size: -
J gene: TRBJ2-1
D gene: TRBD2
CDR3 DNA: TGTGCCACCAGTGATAGGACTAGCAGCAATGAGCAGTTCTTC
CDR3 protein: CATSDRTSSNEQFF

V gene: TRBV4-3
CDR3 length: 17
clone size: -
J gene: TRBJ2-6
D gene: TRBD2
CDR3 DNA: TGCGCCAGGCCGGGAGGCCCTCACGGGGCTGGGGCCAACGTCCTGACTTTC
CDR3 protein: CARPGGPHGAGANVLTF

V gene: TRBV15
CDR3 length: 13
clone size: few
J gene: TRBJ2-5
D gene: -
CDR3 DNA: TGTGCCACCAGCCGGGACCAGGGGGAGACCCAGTACTTC
CDR3 protein: CATSRDQGETQYF

V gene: TRBV29-1
CDR3 length: 15
clone size: -
J gene: TRBJ1-1
D gene: -
CDR3 DNA: TGCAGCGTTGAAGCTGCCGCCCTAGGGGTCACTGAAGCTTTCTTT
CDR3 protein: CSVEAAALGVTEAFF

V gene: TRBV6-2/TRBV6-3
CDR3 length: 12
clone size: -
J gene: TRBJ2-5
D gene: -
CDR3 DNA: TGTGCCAGCAGTTACTTCGAGGAGACCCAGTACTTC
CDR3 protein: CASSYFEETQYF

V gene: TRBV20-1
CDR3 length: 15
clone size: -
J gene: TRBJ2-7
D gene: TRBD1
CDR3 DNA: TGCAGTGCCCATGCCGGGACAGGGACATCCTACGAGCAGTACTTC
CDR3 protein: CSAHAGTGTSYEQYF

V gene: TRBV29-1
CDR3 length: 13
clone size: -
J gene: TRBJ2-5
D gene: -
CDR3 DNA: TGCAGCGCCGGACTGGGGGGTCAAGAGACCCAGTACTTC
CDR3 protein: CSAGLGGQETQYF

V gene: TRBV6-5
CDR3 length: 17
clone size: -
J gene: TRBJ2-7
D gene: TRBD1
CDR3 DNA: TGTGCCAGCAGTTACTCAATGCCGGGACAGGGGGTAGACGAGCAGTACTTC
CDR3 protein: CASSYSMPGQGVDEQYF

V gene: TRBV21-1
CDR3 length: 14
clone size: -
J gene: TRBJ1-2
D gene: -
CDR3 DNA: TGTGCCAGCAGCAAAGACCATGGGGGCTATGGCTACACCTTC
CDR3 protein: CASSKDHGGYGYTF

V gene: TRBV20-1
CDR3 length: 13
clone size: once
J gene: TRBJ2-1
D gene: -
CDR3 DNA: TGCAGTGCTACGAAGGACTCCTACAATGAGCAGTTCTTC
CDR3 protein: CSATKDSYNEQFF

V gene: TRBV24-1
CDR3 length: 13
clone size: -
J gene: TRBJ2-6
D gene: -
CDR3 DNA: TGTGCCACCAGAGGGGCTGGGGCCAACGTCCTGACTTTC
CDR3 protein: CATRGAGANVLTF

V gene: TRBV2
CDR3 length: 11
clone size: -
J gene: TRBJ2-5
D gene: -
CDR3 DNA: TGTGCCAGCGGTGGGGAAGAGACCCAGTACTTC
CDR3 protein: CASGGEETQYF

V gene: TRBV15
CDR3 length: 19
clone size: -
J gene: TRBJ2-1
D gene: -
CDR3 DNA: TGTGCCACCAGCAGAGGCTTTGCTAGCGCGTCCTACTCCTACAATGAGCAGTTCTTC
CDR3 protein: CATSRGFASASYSYNEQFF

V gene: TRBV28
CDR3 length: 13
clone size: -
J gene: TRBJ2-1
D gene: -
CDR3 DNA: TGTGCCAGGAACAGCGGCCGCTACAATGAGCAGTTCTTC
CDR3 protein: CARNSGRYNEQFF

V gene: TRBV30
CDR3 length: 13
clone size: -
J gene: TRBJ1-1
D gene: TRBD1
CDR3 DNA: TGTGCCTGGAGTGGGACAGGGAACACTGAAGCTTTCTTT
CDR3 protein: CAWSGTGNTEAFF

V gene: TRBV7-2
CDR3 length: 17
clone size: once
J gene: TRBJ2-7
D gene: TRBD2
CDR3 DNA: TGTGCCAGCAGCTCTTACTCCGGGACTAGCGGGGGACACGAGCAGTACTTC
CDR3 protein: CASSSYSGTSGGHEQYF

V gene: TRBV6-5
CDR3 length: 15
clone size: once
J gene: TRBJ2-3
D gene: TRBD2
CDR3 DNA: TGTGCCAGCAGTTATAGCGGGGCTCGCACAGATACGCAGTATTTT
CDR3 protein: CASSYSGARTDTQYF

V gene: TRBV4-1
CDR3 length: 13
clone size: -
J gene: TRBJ1-2
D gene: -
CDR3 DNA: TGCGCCAGCAGCCAACGGACAGAGAATGGCTACACCTTC
CDR3 protein: CASSQRTENGYTF

V gene: TRBV9
CDR3 length: 15
clone size: -
J gene: TRBJ2-3
D gene: TRBD2
CDR3 DNA: TGTGCCAGCAGCGTAGCGGAACTAGCGGCAGATACGCAGTATTTT
CDR3 protein: CASSVAELAADTQYF

V gene: TRBV30
CDR3 length: 9
clone size: once
J gene: TRBJ1-2
D gene: -
CDR3 DNA: TGTGCCTGGAGTAATGAGGACACCTTC
CDR3 protein: CAWSNEDTF

V gene: TRBV1
CDR3 length: 15
clone size: -
J gene: TRBJ2-1
D gene: -
CDR3 DNA: TGCACCAGCAGCCAGGGTGGGGCAACCCCCGGGGAGCAGTTCTTC
CDR3 protein: CTSSQGGATPGEQFF

V gene: TRBV4-3
CDR3 length: 15
clone size: -
J gene: TRBJ2-2
D gene: -
CDR3 DNA: TGCGCCAGCAGCCAAGATCTGCGACTAGCCGGGGAGCTGTTTTTT
CDR3 protein: CASSQDLRLAGELFF

V gene: TRBV19
CDR3 length: 15
clone size: once
J gene: TRBJ2-1
D gene: TRBD2
CDR3 DNA: TGTGCCAGTACTGTACTAGCGGGAGGGGGTAATGAGCAGTTCTTC
CDR3 protein: CASTVLAGGGNEQFF

V gene: TRBV5-1
CDR3 length: 13
clone size: -
J gene: TRBJ1-6
D gene: -
CDR3 DNA: TGCGCCAGCAGCTTCAACCTGAATTCACCCCTCCACTTT
CDR3 protein: CASSFNLNSPLHF

V gene: TRBV25-1
CDR3 length: 10
clone size: -
J gene: TRBJ2-1
D gene: -
CDR3 DNA: TGTGCCAGCACTTTGAATGAGCAGTTCTTC
CDR3 protein: CASTLNEQFF